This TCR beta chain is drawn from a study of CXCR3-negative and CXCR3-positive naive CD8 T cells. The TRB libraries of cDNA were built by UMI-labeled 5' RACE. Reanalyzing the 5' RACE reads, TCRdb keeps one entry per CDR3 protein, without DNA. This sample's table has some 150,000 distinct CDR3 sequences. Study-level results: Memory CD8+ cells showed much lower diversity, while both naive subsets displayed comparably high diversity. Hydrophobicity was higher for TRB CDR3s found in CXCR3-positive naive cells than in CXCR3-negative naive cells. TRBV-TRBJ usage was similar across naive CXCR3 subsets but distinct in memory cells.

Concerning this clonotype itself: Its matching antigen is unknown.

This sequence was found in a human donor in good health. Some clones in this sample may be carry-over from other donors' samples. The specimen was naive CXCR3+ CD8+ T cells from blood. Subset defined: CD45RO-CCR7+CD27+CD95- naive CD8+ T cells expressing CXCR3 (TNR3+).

The chain's CDR3 is CASSLEAADTQYF. The V gene is TRBV5-1, the J gene TRBJ2-3. Germline V CDR1 and CDR2: SGHRS, YFSETQ. This CDR3 contains 13 residues.